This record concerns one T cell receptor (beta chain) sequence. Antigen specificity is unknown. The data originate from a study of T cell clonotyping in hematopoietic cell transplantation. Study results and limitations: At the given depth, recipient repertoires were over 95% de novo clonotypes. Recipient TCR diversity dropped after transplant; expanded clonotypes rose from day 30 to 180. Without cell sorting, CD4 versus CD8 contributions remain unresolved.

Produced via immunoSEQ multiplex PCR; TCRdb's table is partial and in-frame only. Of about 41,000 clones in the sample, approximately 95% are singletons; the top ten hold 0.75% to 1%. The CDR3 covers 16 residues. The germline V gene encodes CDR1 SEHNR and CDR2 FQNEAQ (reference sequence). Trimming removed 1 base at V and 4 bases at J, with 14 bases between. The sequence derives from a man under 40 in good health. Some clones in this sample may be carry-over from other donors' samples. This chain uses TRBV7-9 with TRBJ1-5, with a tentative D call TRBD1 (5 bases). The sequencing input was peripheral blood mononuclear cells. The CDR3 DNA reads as TGTGCCAGCAGCTTAGACAATGCAGGGCTTAATCAGCCCCAGCATTTT. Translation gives CASSLDNAGLNQPQHF.